The T cell receptor (beta chain) described here comes from a study of early stage breast cancer tumors. Whole-study results and caveats: Most shared enriched TCRB sequences were commonly generated ones.

This table comes from immunoSEQ multiplex PCR, and its TCRdb copy is limited to in-frame clones, with some not included. The data show fewer than 30,000 clones, with more than 80% seen just once and more than 9.5% held by the top ten. In this sample, this clone is medium-sized. Its antigen is still unknown. This receptor was taken from a person aged 55 to 75 with breast cancer. The sequenced material came from blood.

The CDR3 protein is CASIDPGQGLGYTF. The CDR3 bases are TGTGCCAGCATCGATCCGGGACAGGGTCTTGGCTACACCTTC. The chain has TRBV7-2 and TRBJ1-2; 9 positions agree with TRBD1. Trimming removed 7 bases from V and 7 bases from J; junction bases left unmatched: 10. Germline V gives CDR1 SGHTA, CDR2 FQGNSA. This CDR3 region has 14 residues.